What follows are 26 T cell receptor beta chains derived from one specimen sequenced in a study of cytomegalovirus exposure and HLA in healthy donors. It was with 60 Vbeta and 13 Jbeta primers that the PCR ran. Sequencing used immunoSEQ multiplex PCR; TCRdb keeps in-frame clones, though not all of them. The sample carries tens of thousands of clones, about two thirds recorded once. Sequenced input: PBMCs. All receptors derive from a woman in her 40s in good health and CMV-seropositive.

This chain uses TRBV7-3 with TRBJ1-2, with TRBD1 matching over 8 bases. From germline, CDR1 is SGHTA and CDR2 FQGTGA. CDR3 length: 13 amino acids. After removal of 5 bases from V and 4 bases from J, the junction contained 3 bases not matched to a gene. Written as DNA, the CDR3 is TGTGCCAGCAGCGCCGGACAGGGCTATGGCTACACCTTC. Translation: CASSAGQGYGYTF.

The chain is built from TRBV27 and TRBJ1-1; TRBD1 matches at 8 bases. This CDR3 contains 14 residues. Trimming removed 8 bases from V and 2 bases from J; junction bases left unmatched: 7. Germline values: CDR1 MNHEY, CDR2 SMNVEV (reference sequence). The DNA of the CDR3 is TGTGCCAGCTCGCCGGGACAGGTTAACACTGAAGCTTTCTTT. This codes for CASSPGQVNTEAFF.

This clone came up a few times. This chain links TRBV7-2 with TRBJ1-6, with a tentative D call TRBD1 (6 bases). Trimming took 6 bases from V and 8 from J, leaving 17 bases between them. Germline CDR1 and CDR2: SGHTA and FQGNSA. This CDR3 spans 15 amino acids. The CDR3 protein is CASSLTQGMDSPLHF. The CDR3 nucleotides read TGTGCCAGCAGTTTGACCCAGGGGATGGATTCACCCCTCCACTTT.

This clone has only one observation. V and J are TRBV27 and TRBJ2-1; 16 bases agree with TRBD2. There are 15 residues in the CDR3. V shed 6 bases and J 10 bases; nucleotides not matched to a gene: 6. CDR1 is MNHEY and CDR2 is SMNVEV in the germline V gene (reference sequence). CDR3 amino acids: CASRSGTSGGEEQFF. The CDR3 region has the DNA TGTGCCAGCAGATCTGGGACTAGCGGGGGGGAAGAGCAGTTCTTC.

The rearrangement uses TRBV5-1 and TRBJ2-7; the D gene is possibly TRBD2 (5 bases). With 2 bases removed from V and 3 bases from J, the gap between germline ends came to 9 bases. Germline V CDR1 and CDR2: SGHRS, YFSETQ. The CDR3 length is 13 residues. The CDR3 DNA is TGCGCCAGCAGCTTTGGGGAGTTCTACGAGCAGTACTTC. Translation: CASSFGEFYEQYF. Supplemented by reference TRBV5-1 and TRBJ2-7, the full variable domain reads KAGVTQTPRYLIKTRGQQVTLSCSPISGHRSVSWYQQTPGQGLQFLFEYFSETQRNKGNFPGRFSGRQFSNSRSEMNVSTLELGDSALYLCASSFGEFYEQYFGPGTRLTVT.

The gene calls are TRBV2 and TRBJ1-4; 7 bases fit TRBD1. V shed 7 bases and J 12 bases; nucleotides not matched to a gene: 5. Germline-derived CDR1 and CDR2 are SNHLY and FYNNEI. CDR3 length: 11 amino acids. CDR3: CASKIGTELFF. For the CDR3, the DNA is TGTGCCAGCAAAATCGGGACAGAACTGTTTTTT.

This clone was counted only a few times. This rearrangement joins TRBV2 to TRBJ1-4; D is ambiguous. Germline V CDR1 and CDR2: SNHLY, FYNNEI. The CDR3 covers 13 residues. Trimming removed 7 bases from V and 7 bases from J, with 13 bases in between. The CDR3 nucleotides read TGTGCCAGCATTCAGACTAGGTTTGAAAAACTGTTTTTT. It translates to CASIQTRFEKLFF. Variable domain in full (rest from reference TRBV2 and TRBJ1-4): EPEVTQTPSHQVTQMGQEVILRCVPISNHLYFYWYRQILGQKVEFLVSFYNNEISEKSEIFDDQFSVERPDGSNFTLKIRSTKLEDSAMYFCASIQTRFEKLFFGSGTQLSVL.

The V call is TRBV2, the J call TRBJ2-2, with D perhaps TRBD2 (6 bases). Germline V gene data show CDR1 as SNHLY and CDR2 as FYNNEI. Trimming cost V 4 bases and J 7 bases, with 13 bases left between them. The CDR3 sequence is 14 residues long. CDR3 protein: CASSVLGSGGELFF. In DNA form, the CDR3 reads TGTGCCAGCAGTGTGCTGGGTAGCGGCGGGGAGCTGTTTTTT.

This clone was observed once. This chain joins TRBV7-2 and TRBJ2-3; 10 bases match TRBD2. V trimming: 5 bases; J trimming: 5 bases; junction bases outside the gene matches: 4. The CDR3 is 14 residues long. Germline lookup yields CDR1 SGHTA and CDR2 FQGNSA. In DNA, the CDR3 is TGTGCCAGCAGCGCCAGGACTAGCGGAGATACGCAGTATTTT. It encodes CASSARTSGDTQYF. The full variable domain, its missing parts supplied by reference TRBV7-2 and TRBJ2-3, is GAGVSQSPSNKVTEKGKDVELRCDPISGHTALYWYRQSLGQGLEFLIYFQGNSAPDKSGLPSDRFSAERTGGSVSTLTIQRTQQEDSAVYLCASSARTSGDTQYFGPGTRLTVL.

The chain employs TRBV5-1 and TRBJ1-1; D is undetermined. The CDR3 consists of 14 residues. Trimming took off 4 bases at V and 1 base at J, with 11 bases between the two ends. In germline, CDR1 is SGHRS, CDR2 YFSETQ. This CDR3 reads CASSPQDTNTEAFF. The CDR3 nucleotides are TGCGCCAGCAGCCCCCAAGACACGAACACTGAAGCTTTCTTT.

The V gene is TRBV6-4, the J gene TRBJ1-1, with D maybe TRBD1 (6 bases). This CDR3 contains 17 residues. Deletions cut 1 base from V and 4 bases from J, with 19 bases between. Germline lookup yields CDR1 MRHNA and CDR2 SNTAGT. CDR3 nucleotides: TGTGCCAGCAGTGACTTGTGCTGGGGGCCCGGGGTCACTGAAGCTTTCTTT. This sequence encodes CASSDLCWGPGVTEAFF.

The V gene is TRBV19, the J gene TRBJ1-5; D is unclear. The CDR3 consists of 13 residues. Germline CDR1 reads LNHDA; CDR2 reads SQIVND (reference sequence). Trimming removed 8 bases at V and 4 bases at J, with 12 bases between. This chain's CDR3 is CASSLQLNQPQHF. CDR3 DNA: TGTGCCAGTTCTTTGCAGTTAAATCAGCCCCAGCATTTT.

This rearrangement joins TRBV5-6 to TRBJ1-1; D is ambiguous. Germline CDR1 reads SGHDT; CDR2 reads YYEEEE. CDR3 length equals 14 residues. Trimming removed 1 base at V and 3 bases at J, with 10 bases between. The CDR3: CASSLWQFDTEAFF. CDR3 nucleotide sequence: TGTGCCAGCAGCTTGTGGCAGTTCGACACTGAAGCTTTCTTT.

The chain links TRBV5-6 to TRBJ2-2; D perhaps matches TRBD2 (7 bases). Germline CDR1 and CDR2: SGHDT and YYEEEE. CDR3 size: 17 residues. The V end was cut by 3 bases, the J end by 0 bases, with 15 bases between. The CDR3 DNA sequence: TGTGCCAGCAGCTGGGGGGGGGCACAGACGAACACCGGGGAGCTGTTTTTT. Encoded protein: CASSWGGAQTNTGELFF.

The gene calls are TRBV11-3 and TRBJ1-4; possible D gene TRBD1, 6 bases. CDR3 size: 15 residues. Trimming removed 5 bases from V and 8 bases from J, with 18 bases in between. CDR1 is SGHNT and CDR2 is YENEEA in the germline V gene. The CDR3 nucleotides are TGTGCCAGCAGCCCGACCTTTGGGGGCCCAGAAAAACTGTTTTTT. As protein: CASSPTFGGPEKLFF.

Ten or more counts support this clone. The CDR3 nucleotides read TGTGCCAGCAGTGCGGTCTTCACCTACGAGCAGTACTTC. Translation gives CASSAVFTYEQYF. V and J are TRBV2 and TRBJ2-7; D not resolved. The V and J ends lost 4 bases and 2 bases respectively, with 9 bases between them. CDR3 size: 13 residues. Germline loops: CDR1 SNHLY, CDR2 FYNNEI.

The chain carries TRBV7-8 and TRBJ1-2; 11 bases are shared with TRBD1. The CDR3 is 15 residues long. Germline trimming cut 4 bases from V and 8 bases from J; bases unmatched to any gene: 9. The V gene's germline CDR1 is SGHVS and CDR2 FQNEAQ. The CDR3 bases are TGTGCCAGCAGCTCCAGACGGGGACAGGGGGTCGGCTACACCTTC. Protein product: CASSSRRGQGVGYTF.

This chain connects TRBV10-2 to TRBJ2-5; TRBD2 matches 11 bases. This CDR3 contains 17 residues. The germline V gene has CDR1 WSHSY and CDR2 SAAADI. After removal of 3 bases from V and 5 bases from J, the junction contained 11 bases not matched to a gene. CDR3 nucleotide sequence: TGCGCCAGCAGTGATAGCGGGGGGGTAGTATGGTTGGAGACCCAGTACTTC. Amino acids: CASSDSGGVVWLETQYF.

The chain combines TRBV19 with TRBJ1-1; D not resolved. Trimming pared 0 bases from V and 0 bases from J, leaving 11 bases between. The length of the CDR3 is 16 residues. Per the germline V gene, CDR1 is LNHDA and CDR2 is SQIVND (reference sequence). The chain's CDR3 is CASSIDGSGLNTEAFF. The CDR3 coding sequence is TGTGCCAGTAGTATAGATGGATCGGGTTTGAACACTGAAGCTTTCTTT.

The chain is built from TRBV18 and TRBJ1-2; D remains ambiguous. This CDR3 has 12 residues. Germline CDR1 is KGHSH and CDR2 is LQKENI. Trimming cost V 4 bases and J 6 bases, with 9 bases left between them. The CDR3 bases are TGTGCCAGCTCACTAAGCGTTGATGGCTACACCTTC. Protein product: CASSLSVDGYTF.

The chain links TRBV10-1 to TRBJ2-7; D not resolved. Trimming shortened V by 3 bases and J by 5 bases, and 8 bases separated the two germline ends. This CDR3 region has 12 residues. CDR1 and CDR2 (germline): WNHNN, SYGVQD (reference sequence). For the CDR3, the DNA is TGCGCCAGCAGTGACGTTCGGGACGAGCAGTACTTC. This gives the protein CASSDVRDEQYF.

CDR3 protein: CASSRSFEVNEQFF. CDR3 bases: TGTGCCAGCAGCCGAAGCTTCGAAGTGAATGAGCAGTTCTTC. V is TRBV14 and J is TRBJ2-1; D not certain. V shed 4 bases and J shed 7 bases, with 14 bases lying between them. The CDR3 totals 14 residues. From germline, CDR1 is SGHDN and CDR2 FVKESK. Drawing the rest from reference TRBV14 and TRBJ2-1, the complete variable domain is EAGVTQFPSHSVIEKGQTVTLRCDPISGHDNLYWYRRVMGKEIKFLLHFVKESKQDESGMPNNRFLAERTGGTYSTLKVQPAELEDSGVYFCASSRSFEVNEQFFGPGTRLTVL.

This clone was seen ten or more times. The chain is built from TRBV25-1 and TRBJ2-3; tentative D call: TRBD2 (5 bases). CDR3 length: 15 residues. Between the trimmed V and J ends, which lost 4 bases and 8 bases, there was a span of 19 bases. The germline gives CDR1 MGHDK, CDR2 SYGVNS. The CDR3 loop is CASSVLVVTWSTQYF. CDR3 in DNA: TGTGCCAGCAGTGTACTAGTCGTCACTTGGAGTACGCAGTATTTT.

This sequence joins TRBV2 and TRBJ2-7; 7 bases match TRBD1. The trim removed 2 bases at V and 7 bases at J, leaving 11 bases unmatched. Germline CDR1 SNHLY, CDR2 FYNNEI. The CDR3 contains 15 residues. The CDR3, as DNA: TGTGCCAGCAGTGAATTTAAAGGGGGCCTGGGGGAGCAGTACTTC. The encoded protein is CASSEFKGGLGEQYF.

This chain connects TRBV7-2 to TRBJ2-5, with 7 bases identical to TRBD1. Looked up from germline, CDR1 is SGHTA and CDR2 is FQGNSA. The V and J ends lost 5 bases and 5 bases, in that order; junction bases with no gene match: 8. The CDR3 sequence is 14 residues long. DNA of the CDR3: TGTGCCAGCAGCACCCGACAGGGCCTCGAGACCCAGTACTTC. This sequence encodes CASSTRQGLETQYF.

The V call is TRBV11-2, the J call TRBJ1-3; 8 bases align to TRBD1. V shed 5 bases and J 2 bases; nucleotides not matched to a gene: 5. Looked up from germline, CDR1 is SGHAT and CDR2 is FQNNGV. CDR3 length: 15 residues. In nucleotides, the CDR3 is TGTGCCAGCAGCCCCTACAGGGGGACTGGAAACACCATATATTTT. The encoded protein is CASSPYRGTGNTIYF.